The 4 T cell receptor beta chains below come from one sample, sequenced in a study of CD8+ T cells in alopecia areata. The sequencing template was cDNA reverse transcribed from extracted RNA. Assay used: immunoSEQ multiplex PCR; TCRdb lists only in-frame clones, some missing. The sample contains about 200,000 clones, more than 45% of which appear only once. Sequences were derived from CD4+ T cells sorted from blood, sampled at week 0. The receptors were sampled from a human donor with alopecia areata.

The chain links TRBV5-1 to TRBJ2-3, with TRBD1 as a possible D gene (5 bases). Germline assignment: CDR1 SGHRS and CDR2 YFSETQ. V lost 0 bases and J lost 2, with 10 bases in between. The CDR3 is 15 amino acids. DNA of the CDR3: TGCGCCAGCAGCTTGGCGTCAGGGTCCACAGATACGCAGTATTTT. Residues: CASSLASGSTDTQYF.

As to this clone: Other nucleotide sequences in the sample specify the same CDR3. The J gene is TRBJ2-3, the V gene TRBV7-9; no definite D call. CDR3 length equals 12 residues. Germline lookup yields CDR1 SEHNR and CDR2 FQNEAQ (reference sequence). With 5 bases removed from V and 2 bases from J, the gap between germline ends came to 5 bases. DNA of the CDR3: TGTGCCAGCAGCCCGTCCACAGATACGCAGTATTTT. Amino acid sequence: CASSPSTDTQYF.

The genes are TRBV18 and TRBJ1-2; no clear D. Germline CDR1 reads KGHSH; CDR2 reads LQKENI. V was pared by 3 bases and J by 1 base, with 18 bases between. The CDR3 is 17 residues long. In DNA form, the CDR3 reads TGTGCCAGCTCACCTCCCAGTTTTTTCTCGGATAACTATGGCTACACCTTC. Amino acids: CASSPPSFFSDNYGYTF.

J is TRBJ1-3 and V is TRBV30, with a weak D call TRBD1 (5 bases). The V gene's germline CDR1 is GTSNPN and CDR2 SVGIG (reference sequence). Trimming took 2 bases from V and 9 from J, leaving 8 bases between them. The CDR3 covers 11 residues. CDR3 nucleotides: TGTGCCTGGAGTAAAGGGACCACCATATATTTT. The encoded protein is CAWSKGTTIYF.